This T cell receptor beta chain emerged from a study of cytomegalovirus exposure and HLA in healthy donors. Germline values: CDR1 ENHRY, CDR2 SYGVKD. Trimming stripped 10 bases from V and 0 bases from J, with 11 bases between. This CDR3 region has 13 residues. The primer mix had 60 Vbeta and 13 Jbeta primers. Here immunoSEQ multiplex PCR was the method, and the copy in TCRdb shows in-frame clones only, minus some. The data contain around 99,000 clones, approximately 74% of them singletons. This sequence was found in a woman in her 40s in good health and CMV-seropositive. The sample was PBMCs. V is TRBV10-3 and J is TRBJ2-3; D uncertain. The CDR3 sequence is CASRGLSTDTQYF. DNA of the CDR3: TGTGCCAGCCGTGGCCTTAGCACAGATACGCAGTATTTT.